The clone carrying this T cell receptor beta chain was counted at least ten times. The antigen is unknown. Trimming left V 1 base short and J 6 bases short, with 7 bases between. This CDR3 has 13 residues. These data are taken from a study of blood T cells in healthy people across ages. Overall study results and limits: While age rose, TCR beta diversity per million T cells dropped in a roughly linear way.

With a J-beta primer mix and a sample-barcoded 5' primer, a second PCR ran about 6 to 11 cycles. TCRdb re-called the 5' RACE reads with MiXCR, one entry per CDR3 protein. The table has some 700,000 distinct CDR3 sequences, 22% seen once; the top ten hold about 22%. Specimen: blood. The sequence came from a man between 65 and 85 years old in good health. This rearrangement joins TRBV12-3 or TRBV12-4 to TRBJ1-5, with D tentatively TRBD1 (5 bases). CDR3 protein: CASSLGGIQPQHF. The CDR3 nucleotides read TGTGCCAGCAGTTTAGGGGGGATTCAGCCCCAGCATTTT.